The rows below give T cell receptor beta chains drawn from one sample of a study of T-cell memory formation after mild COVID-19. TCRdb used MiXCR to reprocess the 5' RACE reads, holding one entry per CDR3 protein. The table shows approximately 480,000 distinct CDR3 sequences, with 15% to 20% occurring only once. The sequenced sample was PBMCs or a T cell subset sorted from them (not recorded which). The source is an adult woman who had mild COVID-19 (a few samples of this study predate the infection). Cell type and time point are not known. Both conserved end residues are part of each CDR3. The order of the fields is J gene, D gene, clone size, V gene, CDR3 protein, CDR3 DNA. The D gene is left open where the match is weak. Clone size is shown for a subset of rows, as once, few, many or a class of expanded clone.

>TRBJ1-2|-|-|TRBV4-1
CASSQDGEGYTF
TGCGCCAGCAGCCAAGATGGGGAGGGCTACACCTTC
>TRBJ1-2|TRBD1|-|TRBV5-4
CASSGQGVAYGYTF
TGTGCCAGCTCGGGACAGGGGGTTGCCTATGGCTACACCTTC
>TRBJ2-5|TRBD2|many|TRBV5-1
CASSPQGLAGDKAQYF
TGCGCCAGCAGCCCTCAGGGACTAGCGGGAGATAAGGCCCAGTACTTC
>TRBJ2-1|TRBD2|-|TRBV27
CATGTSGGNEQFF
TGTGCCACGGGGACTAGCGGTGGTAATGAGCAGTTCTTC
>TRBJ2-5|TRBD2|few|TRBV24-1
CATSDPEAGGGETQYF
TGTGCCACCAGTGATCCGGAAGCGGGGGGAGGAGAGACCCAGTACTTC
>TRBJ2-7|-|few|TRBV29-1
CSGSVTVYEQYF
TGCAGCGGGTCCGTCACGGTCTACGAGCAGTACTTC
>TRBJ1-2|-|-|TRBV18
CASSPTEANYGYTF
TGTGCCAGCTCACCGACGGAAGCTAACTATGGCTACACCTTC
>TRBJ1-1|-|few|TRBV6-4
CASRKGDGNTEAFF
TGTGCCAGCAGGAAAGGGGACGGTAACACTGAAGCTTTCTTT
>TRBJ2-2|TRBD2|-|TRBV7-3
CASSPGLAGEELFF
TGTGCCAGCAGCCCGGGACTAGCGGGCGAGGAGCTGTTTTTT
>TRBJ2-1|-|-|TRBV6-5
CASIAPSGTPFF
TGTGCCAGCATTGCCCCTTCGGGGACCCCCTTCTTC
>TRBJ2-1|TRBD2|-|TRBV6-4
CASSETSGGYDEQFF
TGTGCCAGCAGTGAGACTAGCGGGGGGTACGATGAGCAGTTCTTC
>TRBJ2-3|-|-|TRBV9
CASSAPPFRGQYF
TGTGCCAGCAGCGCGCCCCCATTTCGGGGTCAGTATTTT
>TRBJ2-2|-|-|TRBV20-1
CSARDYSRDQTNTGELFF
TGCAGTGCTAGAGATTACTCCCGGGACCAAACGAACACCGGGGAGCTGTTTTTT
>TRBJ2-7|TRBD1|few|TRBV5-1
CASSWTGDGNEQYF
TGCGCCAGCAGCTGGACAGGGGACGGGAACGAGCAGTACTTC
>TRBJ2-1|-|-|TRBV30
CAWSLRGEQFF
TGTGCCTGGAGTTTACGAGGTGAGCAGTTCTTC
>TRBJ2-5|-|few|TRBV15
CATSRGVGRETETQYF
TGTGCCACCAGCAGGGGGGTAGGTAGGGAGACGGAGACCCAGTACTTC
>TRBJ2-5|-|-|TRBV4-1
CASSQDPGQQTQYF
TGCGCCAGCAGCCAAGATCCAGGGCAGCAGACCCAGTACTTC
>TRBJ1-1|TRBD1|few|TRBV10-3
CAISDPGQGDTEAFF
TGTGCCATCAGTGACCCGGGACAGGGGGACACTGAAGCTTTCTTT
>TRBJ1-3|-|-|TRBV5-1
CASSSSPPGRTGNTIYF
TGCGCCAGCAGCTCATCACCCCCCGGACGCACTGGAAACACCATATATTTT
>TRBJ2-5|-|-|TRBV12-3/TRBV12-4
CASSLGIWTPQETQYF
TGTGCCAGCAGTTTGGGAATTTGGACACCCCAAGAGACCCAGTACTTC
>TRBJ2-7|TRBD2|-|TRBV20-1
CSARKTSGSGYEQYF
TGCAGTGCTAGAAAGACGAGCGGGAGCGGGTACGAGCAGTACTTC
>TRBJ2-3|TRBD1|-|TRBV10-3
CASQGASSSDTQYF
TGTGCCTCTCAGGGGGCGTCTTCCTCAGATACGCAGTATTTT
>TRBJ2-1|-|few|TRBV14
CASSQGRDFDEQFF
TGTGCCAGCAGCCAAGGCCGAGACTTTGATGAGCAGTTCTTC
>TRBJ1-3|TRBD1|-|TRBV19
CASSDRDRHVGNTIYF
TGTGCCAGTAGTGACCGGGACAGGCATGTAGGAAACACCATATATTTT
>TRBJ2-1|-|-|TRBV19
CASSIKQGNNEQFF
TGTGCCAGTAGTATTAAACAGGGAAACAATGAGCAGTTCTTC
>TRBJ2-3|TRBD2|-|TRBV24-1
CATSDFDRGASGRIADTQYF
TGTGCCACCAGTGATTTCGACAGGGGGGCTAGCGGGAGGATCGCAGATACGCAGTATTTT
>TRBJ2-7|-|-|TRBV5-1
CASSSTGVGREQYF
TGCGCCAGCAGCTCGACCGGGGTAGGGCGCGAGCAGTACTTC
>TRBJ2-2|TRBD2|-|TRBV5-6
CASSTGLAVPNTGELFF
TGTGCCAGCAGCACAGGACTAGCGGTTCCGAACACCGGGGAGCTGTTTTTT
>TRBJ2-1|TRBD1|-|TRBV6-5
CASSTPGTGNNEQFF
TGTGCCAGCAGTACACCCGGGACAGGGAACAATGAGCAGTTCTTC
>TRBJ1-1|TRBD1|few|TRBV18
CASSPPDRGLNTEAFF
TGTGCCAGCTCACCCCCGGACAGGGGCCTGAACACTGAAGCTTTCTTT
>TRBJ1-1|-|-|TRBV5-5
CASAFLPVLEAFF
TGTGCCAGCGCCTTCCTTCCAGTCCTCGAAGCTTTCTTT
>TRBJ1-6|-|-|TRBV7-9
CASSAPGHNSPLHF
TGTGCCAGCAGCGCCCCGGGACACAATTCACCCCTCCACTTT
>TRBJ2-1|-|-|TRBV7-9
CASSLARGIHNEQFF
TGTGCCAGCAGCTTAGCAAGGGGGATCCACAATGAGCAGTTCTTC
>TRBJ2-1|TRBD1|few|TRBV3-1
CASSQAKGANRQEFF
TGTGCCAGCAGCCAAGCTAAGGGGGCAAATCGACAGGAGTTCTTC
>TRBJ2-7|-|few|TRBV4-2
CASSHYRGSYEQYF
TGTGCCAGCAGCCACTACCGGGGGTCCTACGAGCAGTACTTC
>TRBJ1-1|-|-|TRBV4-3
CASSQDRVGRTEAFF
TGCGCCAGCAGCCAAGACAGGGTGGGGAGGACTGAAGCTTTCTTT
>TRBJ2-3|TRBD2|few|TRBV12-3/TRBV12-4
CASTFGTSRYSSTDTQYF
TGTGCCAGCACTTTCGGGACTAGCCGTTATTCTAGCACAGATACGCAGTATTTT
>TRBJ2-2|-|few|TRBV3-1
CASSQQLLGTGELFF
TGTGCCAGCAGCCAACAGTTGTTGGGCACCGGGGAGCTGTTTTTT
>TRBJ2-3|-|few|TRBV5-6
CASSPGRKSTDTQYF
TGTGCCAGCAGCCCCGGACGAAAAAGCACAGATACGCAGTATTTT
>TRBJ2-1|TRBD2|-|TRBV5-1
CASSLTSGGALEQFF
TGCGCCAGCAGCTTGACTAGCGGGGGGGCGTTGGAGCAGTTCTTC
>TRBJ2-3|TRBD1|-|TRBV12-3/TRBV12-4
CASSDRGRGFTDTQYF
TGTGCCAGCAGTGACAGGGGGCGCGGGTTCACAGATACGCAGTATTTT
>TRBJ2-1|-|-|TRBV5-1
CASSPGTFSSYNEQFF
TGCGCCAGCAGCCCTGGGACTTTTAGCTCCTACAATGAGCAGTTCTTC
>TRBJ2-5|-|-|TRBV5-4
CASSPRTGVETQYF
TGTGCCAGCAGCCCACGAACGGGGGTGGAGACCCAGTACTTC
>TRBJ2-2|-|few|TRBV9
CASSVVGTQTGELFF
TGTGCCAGCAGCGTAGTAGGGACCCAAACCGGGGAGCTGTTTTTT
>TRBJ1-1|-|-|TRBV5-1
CASSLAAGSEAFF
TGCGCCAGCAGCTTGGCAGCAGGGTCTGAAGCTTTCTTT
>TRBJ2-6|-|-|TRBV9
CASSAGDSGANVLTF
TGTGCCAGCAGCGCTGGGGACTCTGGGGCCAACGTCCTGACTTTC
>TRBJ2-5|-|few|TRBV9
CASSVDSKETQYF
TGTGCCAGCAGCGTAGATTCGAAAGAGACCCAGTACTTC